A single sample is the source of the 27 T cell receptor beta chains below, sequenced in a study of cytomegalovirus exposure and HLA in healthy donors. The PCR used 60 Vbeta and 13 Jbeta primers. Assay: immunoSEQ multiplex PCR; the TCRdb copy retains only in-frame clones and omits some. The top ten clones hold about 8% of a sample with under 200,000 clones, 12% of them seen once. Material: PBMCs. The receptors here all came from a man between 50 and 59 years old in good health and CMV-seropositive.

This clone was recorded a few times. The chain links TRBV25-1 to TRBJ2-1; 10 nucleotides align to TRBD2. Germline loops: CDR1 MGHDK, CDR2 SYGVNS. The CDR3 spans 12 residues. With 6 bases clipped from V and 11 bases from J, the junction kept 4 bases outside the gene matches. CDR3 loop: CASSPGLAKQFF. The CDR3 bases are TGTGCCAGCAGCCCGGGACTAGCGAAGCAGTTCTTC. The complete variable domain, with remaining parts taken from reference TRBV25-1 and TRBJ2-1, reads EADIYQTPRYLVIGTGKKITLECSQTMGHDKMYWYQQDPGMELHLIHYSYGVNSTEKGDLSSESTVSRIRTEHFPLTLESARPSHTSQYLCASSPGLAKQFFGPGTRLTVL.

This chain joins TRBV7-3 and TRBJ2-1; 8 nucleotides line up with TRBD1. After removal of 10 bases from V and 6 bases from J, the junction contained 11 bases not matched to a gene. The V gene's germline CDR1 is SGHTA and CDR2 FQGTGA. The CDR3 runs to 14 residues. In DNA, the CDR3 is TGTGCCACCTCCGACAGGGGAGGCCGCAATGAGCAGTTCTTC. Translated: CATSDRGGRNEQFF.

The V call is TRBV5-1, the J call TRBJ1-4; no definite D call. The germline V gene has CDR1 SGHRS and CDR2 YFSETQ. CDR3 length: 12 residues. With 4 bases removed from V and 6 bases from J, the gap between germline ends came to 7 bases. The CDR3 loop reads CASSREDEKLFF. CDR3 DNA sequence: TGCGCCAGCAGCAGGGAGGATGAAAAACTGTTTTTT.

The chain recombines TRBV6-6 with TRBJ1-6; D gene unclear. The V gene lost 2 bases and the J gene lost 8 bases, with 7 bases spanning the gap. The germline CDR1 and CDR2 sequences are MNHNY and SVGAGI (reference sequence). The length of the CDR3 is 13 residues. This CDR3 is CASSYEGYSPLHF. The CDR3 nucleotides are TGTGCCAGCAGTTACGAGGGCTATTCACCCCTCCACTTT.

This clone turned up a few times. The chain is built from TRBV27 and TRBJ1-1; D is undetermined. Between the trimmed V and J ends, which lost 2 bases and 0 bases, there was a span of 13 bases. Germline V gene sequence: CDR1 MNHEY, CDR2 SMNVEV (reference sequence). CDR3 length: 16 residues. Here the CDR3 DNA reads TGTGCCAGCAGTTTAATCGCGGAGATGATGAACACTGAAGCTTTCTTT. Translating gives CASSLIAEMMNTEAFF.

This clone showed up just a few times. V gene TRBV30 combines with J gene TRBJ2-3; possible D gene TRBD1, 8 bases. V shed 3 bases and J shed 4 bases, with 17 bases lying between them. Looked up from germline, CDR1 is GTSNPN and CDR2 is SVGIG (reference sequence). The CDR3 has 15 residues. The CDR3 DNA sequence: TGTGCCTGGAGCGGGGGGCAGGGGGCCGCAGATACGCAGTATTTT. This encodes CAWSGGQGAADTQYF.

The chain combines TRBV30 with TRBJ2-4, with D perhaps matching TRBD2 (5 bases). The V gene lost 4 bases and the J gene lost 5 bases, with 9 bases spanning the gap. The CDR3 length is 12 residues. In germline, CDR1 is GTSNPN, CDR2 SVGIG (reference sequence). The CDR3 region has the DNA TGTGCCTGGAACAGCGGCCAAAACATTCAGTACTTC. Translating it yields CAWNSGQNIQYF.

There are many counts of this clone. This chain connects TRBV10-3 to TRBJ1-1, with D maybe TRBD1 (6 bases). The V gene's germline CDR1 is ENHRY and CDR2 SYGVKD. The CDR3 spans 13 residues. Trimming removed 8 bases at V and 1 base at J, with 11 bases between. CDR3 nucleotide sequence: TGTGCCATCCAAGGACAGCCGAACACTGAAGCTTTCTTT. Amino acid sequence: CAIQGQPNTEAFF.

V and J are TRBV10-1 and TRBJ2-3; 9 bases map to TRBD1. The CDR3 has 13 amino acids. Trimming cost V 8 bases and J 4 bases; bases outside gene matches: 4. Germline CDR1 is WNHNN and CDR2 is SYGVQD (reference sequence). CDR3 bases: TGCGCCAGCGGGACAGGGTCCCCAGATACGCAGTATTTT. Amino acids: CASGTGSPDTQYF.

The V gene is TRBV7-2, the J gene TRBJ2-5; D possibly corresponds to TRBD1 (5 bases). The CDR3 is 14 residues long. The ends were cut back, 5 bases at V and 5 bases at J, with 15 bases in the middle. Germline V lookup: CDR1 SGHTA, CDR2 FQGNSA. The CDR3 coding sequence is TGTGCCAGCAGCCCAGGGCAGGGCCGGGAGACCCAGTACTTC. This sequence encodes CASSPGQGRETQYF.

This clone was found a few times. The V and J genes are TRBV12-1 and TRBJ1-6. TRBV12-1 is a recognized pseudogene. The CDR3 covers 19 residues. CDR3 DNA: TGTGCCAGCAGCTTGGGTGGACGGTCAGGAGGCCTTAGGCGTTCACCCCTCCACTTT. The encoded protein is CASSLGGRSGGLRRSPLHF.

The CDR3 DNA reads as TGTGCCAGCAGCCCCAGGGCAGAGACCCAGTACTTC. Its protein is CASSPRAETQYF. This sequence joins TRBV2 and TRBJ2-5; a possible D gene is TRBD1 (5 bases). Germline V gene data show CDR1 as SNHLY and CDR2 as FYNNEI. Deletions cut 6 bases from V and 4 bases from J, with 9 bases between. This CDR3 contains 12 residues.

The chain recombines TRBV10-2 with TRBJ1-1; D might be TRBD1 (5 bases). The germline gives CDR1 WSHSY, CDR2 SAAADI. The CDR3 has 14 residues. V lost 4 bases and J 5 bases, leaving 14 bases between the germline ends. The CDR3 coding sequence is TGCGCCAGCAGTGGGGGGTTTGGGGGGACTGAAGCTTTCTTT. The encoded protein is CASSGGFGGTEAFF.

The J gene is TRBJ1-2, the V gene TRBV4-2; 7 positions agree with TRBD1. Trimming removed 1 base from V and 2 bases from J; junction bases left unmatched: 4. The CDR3 contains 15 residues. The germline V gene encodes CDR1 LGHNA and CDR2 YNFKEQ. Here the CDR3 reads CASSQVDRENYGYTF. CDR3 DNA: TGTGCCAGCAGCCAAGTAGACAGGGAAAACTATGGCTACACCTTC.

The J gene is TRBJ1-5, the V gene TRBV6-5; tentative D call: TRBD1 (5 bases). Germline loops: CDR1 MNHEY, CDR2 SVGAGI. The ends were cut back, 5 bases at V and 3 bases at J, with 14 bases in the middle. This CDR3 is built from 15 residues. The CDR3 DNA is TGTGCCAGCAGTCCGAGACAGATTACCAATCAGCCCCAGCATTTT. Translation: CASSPRQITNQPQHF.

V and J are TRBV5-1 and TRBJ2-3; 8 bases match TRBD1. The germline gives CDR1 SGHRS, CDR2 YFSETQ. The CDR3 extends over 15 amino acids. The junction had 9 bases not matched to a gene; V was cut back by 4 bases and J by 5 bases. CDR3 nucleotide sequence: TGCGCCAGCAGCATAGACAGGGGTTATGGAGATACGCAGTATTTT. Amino acids: CASSIDRGYGDTQYF. Based on the CDR3 plus reference TRBV5-1 and TRBJ2-3, the full variable domain is KAGVTQTPRYLIKTRGQQVTLSCSPISGHRSVSWYQQTPGQGLQFLFEYFSETQRNKGNFPGRFSGRQFSNSRSEMNVSTLELGDSALYLCASSIDRGYGDTQYFGPGTRLTVL.

This clone was seen only a few times. The genes are TRBV15 and TRBJ2-5; 7 bases are a match to TRBD2. Germline V gives CDR1 LNHNV, CDR2 YYDKDF (reference sequence). V lost 0 bases and J lost 4; bases outside the gene matches: 5. The CDR3 has 15 amino acids. CDR3 nucleotides: TGTGCCACCAGCAGAGATGGCGGGGGTCCAGAGACCCAGTACTTC. Protein product: CATSRDGGGPETQYF.

The chain is built from TRBV10-3 and TRBJ2-5; D remains unclear. The length of the CDR3 is 13 residues. Germline-derived CDR1 and CDR2 are ENHRY and SYGVKD. V lost 6 bases and J lost 4, with 12 bases in between. The CDR3 DNA reads TGTGCCATCAGGGAGAGAGATGGAGAGACCCAGTACTTC. Protein product: CAIRERDGETQYF.

The V gene is TRBV29-1, the J gene TRBJ2-3, with 11 bases matching TRBD2. The germline V gene encodes CDR1 SQVTM and CDR2 ANQGSEA. Trimming took 5 bases from V and 6 from J; bases not matched to a gene: 4. This CDR3 is built from 13 residues. CDR3 DNA sequence: TGCAGCGTTTTAGCGGGGGGGCTCGATACGCAGTATTTT. Amino acids: CSVLAGGLDTQYF.

This clone showed up just a few times. CDR3 sequence: CASSYGSGGRSEQFF. As DNA, the CDR3 is TGTGCCAGCAGTTACGGATCCGGAGGTAGGAGTGAGCAGTTCTTC. This chain connects TRBV6-5 to TRBJ2-1; D perhaps matches TRBD2 (5 bases). CDR1 and CDR2 from the germline V gene are MNHEY and SVGAGI. CDR3 length equals 15 residues. V lost 2 bases, J lost 9 bases, and 17 bases lay in between.

J is TRBJ2-7 and V is TRBV19; TRBD1 is a possible D gene (6 bases). This CDR3 contains 14 residues. V lost 5 bases and J 1 base, leaving 12 bases between the germline ends. Looked up from germline, CDR1 is LNHDA and CDR2 is SQIVND (reference sequence). The CDR3 DNA is TGTGCCAGTAGTCAACAGGGCGTTTCCTACGAGCAGTACTTC. Translation: CASSQQGVSYEQYF. The full variable domain, completed using reference TRBV19 and TRBJ2-7, is DGGITQSPKYLFRKEGQNVTLSCEQNLNHDAMYWYRQDPGQGLRLIYYSQIVNDFQKGDIAEGYSVSREKKESFPLTVTSAQKNPTAFYLCASSQQGVSYEQYFGPGTRLTVT.

This clone was picked up a small number of times. The chain links TRBV6-5 to TRBJ1-1; D perhaps matches TRBD1 (6 bases). The CDR3 has 15 residues. Germline CDR1 and CDR2: MNHEY and SVGAGI. V gave up 5 bases and J gave up 4 bases, with 17 bases separating them. CDR3 sequence: CASSAGATLGTEAFF. The CDR3 DNA reads TGTGCCAGCAGTGCAGGGGCCACCCTGGGCACTGAAGCTTTCTTT.

This clone showed up just a few times. The chain combines TRBV30 with TRBJ1-1; D perhaps matches TRBD1 (5 bases). The CDR3 loop spans 11 amino acids. V dropped 8 bases and J dropped 4 bases, with 11 bases sitting between them. Germline V lookup: CDR1 GTSNPN, CDR2 SVGIG (reference sequence). The CDR3 sequence: CAHQGITEAFF. The CDR3 nucleotides are TGTGCCCACCAGGGCATCACTGAAGCTTTCTTT.

This clone came up a few times. As DNA, the CDR3 is TGTGCCAGCAGCTTAGGTAGCCATACCGATCTTGGAAACACCATATATTTT. Translated: CASSLGSHTDLGNTIYF. The J gene is TRBJ1-3, the V gene TRBV11-2; D remains ambiguous. The germline gives CDR1 SGHAT, CDR2 FQNNGV. CDR3 size: 17 residues. The V end lost 1 base, the J end lost 3 bases, and 16 bases lay between the germline ends.

The chain is built from TRBV9 and TRBJ1-1, with D possibly TRBD1 on 6 matching bases. Germline loops: CDR1 SGDLS, CDR2 YYNGEE. The CDR3 has 13 amino acids. V was pared by 4 bases and J by 3 bases, with 10 bases between. The CDR3 DNA reads as TGTGCCAGCAGCCCCCGACAGGACACTGAAGCTTTCTTT. Translation gives CASSPRQDTEAFF.

This clone showed up just a few times. The chain links TRBV7-2 to TRBJ1-1; 7 nucleotides match TRBD1. Germline loops: CDR1 SGHTA, CDR2 FQGNSA. This CDR3 spans 17 amino acids. V gave up 6 bases and J gave up 1 base; unmatched junction bases: 14. The CDR3 protein is CASRSTGVSRGNTEAFF. The CDR3 bases are TGTGCCAGCAGAAGTACAGGGGTTTCCCGGGGGAACACTGAAGCTTTCTTT.

CDR3 nucleotides: TGTGCCAGCAGCTTAGTGGGCAGGGGTAATGGCTACACCTTC. It encodes CASSLVGRGNGYTF. The chain couples TRBV11-2 to TRBJ1-2; the D gene is possibly TRBD1 (6 bases). This CDR3 comprises 14 residues. Germline V lookup: CDR1 SGHAT, CDR2 FQNNGV. The ends were cut back, 1 base at V and 6 bases at J, with 12 bases in the middle.